The sequence of this T cell receptor (beta chain) was determined in a study of identical twins' blood T cells. In the study overall: Roughly twelve libraries, six alpha and six beta, gave approximately 50 million reads. General study findings and limits: Twins shared about as many clonotypes as their cloneset sizes predicted. Each donor's most abundant TCRbeta clonotypes shared more CDR3 sequences with her twin than unrelated donors.

MiXCR, applied by TCRdb to the 5' RACE reads, yields one record per CDR3 protein. Among hundreds of thousands of distinct CDR3 sequences, 25% to 35% were seen once, and the ten largest hold roughly 6.1%. Likely shared infections and vaccines: all three twin pairs were reared together. Germline loops: CDR1 LNHNV, CDR2 YYDKDF (reference sequence). V lost 1 base and J lost 1, with 7 bases in between. This CDR3 comprises 14 residues. The table lists this clonotype with a few counts. No antigen is known for it. This chain uses TRBV15 with TRBJ1-1; weak D call: TRBD1 (6 bases). The TCR was taken from a woman aged 18-55 years in good health. The sample comprised PBMCs. The CDR3: CATSRATGNTEAFF. The DNA for the CDR3 is TGTGCCACCAGCAGAGCGACAGGGAACACTGAAGCTTTCTTT.